This is a list of T cell receptor beta chains from one sample in a study of T cell changes during pregnancy in multiple sclerosis. Repertoires were generated with immunoSEQ multiplex PCR, while TCRdb's copy carries only in-frame clones and drops some. The table has tens of thousands of clones, 92% seen once. The source material was peripheral blood, sampled in the third trimester of pregnancy. The receptors derive from a female donor in good health, enrolled as a control in a pregnancy study. CDR3s include the opening cysteine and the closing phenylalanine or tryptophan. The D gene is left open where the match is weak. Only some rows state a clone size, as once, few, many or a class for expanded clones.

abundance	d_gene	v_gene	j_gene	CDR3nt	CDR3aa
-	-	TRBV11-2	TRBJ2-7	TGTGCCAGCAGCTTAGAGGAGGGCTCCCTCGACTTGGGAGGCTACGAGCAGTACTTC	CASSLEEGSLDLGGYEQYF
-	-	TRBV5-1	TRBJ2-7	TGCGCCAGCAGCTTGGCCGTGGGGCAGATCTTTCCCTACGAGCAGTACTTC	CASSLAVGQIFPYEQYF
-	-	TRBV9	TRBJ1-3	TGTGCCAGCAGCGTAGAGGTAGGGGCCGGAAACACCATATATTTT	CASSVEVGAGNTIYF
once	-	TRBV7-3	TRBJ2-1	TGTGCCAGCAGCACGACTAGGGAGAATGAGCAGTTCTTC	CASSTTRENEQFF
-	-	TRBV5-5	TRBJ1-1	TGTGCCAGCAGCTCGGTCGCGGGACCCAACACTGAAGCTTTCTTT	CASSSVAGPNTEAFF
once	-	TRBV27	TRBJ2-7	TGTGCCAGCAGTCCAGTAGGCGGGGCATGGGCGTACGAGCAGTACTTC	CASSPVGGAWAYEQYF
-	TRBD2	TRBV11-3	TRBJ2-3	TGTGCCAGCAGCTTTGCTAGCGGGGGGGCAGATACGCAGTATTTT	CASSFASGGADTQYF
-	TRBD2	TRBV30	TRBJ2-1	TGTGCCTGGAGTGTGGGACTAGCGGGGGGCGAGGCCGAGCAGTTCTTC	CAWSVGLAGGEAEQFF
-	-	TRBV25-1	TRBJ1-2	TGTGCCAGCAGTGAATTGGGGATCAGGGCGTCTAACTATGGCTACACCTTC	CASSELGIRASNYGYTF
once	TRBD1	TRBV10-3	TRBJ2-7	TGTGCCATCAGTGAGGGAGGGACAGGGGGCGAGCAGTACTTC	CAISEGGTGGEQYF
-	-	TRBV9	TRBJ2-6	TGTGCCAGCAGCCCCGCGGGTGGGGCCAACGTCCTGACTTTC	CASSPAGGANVLTF
-	TRBD2	TRBV14	TRBJ2-1	TGTGCCAGCAGCCAGGGCCTAGCGGGGTACAATGAGCAGTTCTTC	CASSQGLAGYNEQFF